The TCR beta chain described here comes from a study of T-cell memory formation after mild COVID-19. About the research overall: TCR clusters were largely donor specific.

Constant-segment-primed 5'RACE gave TCR alpha and TCR beta cDNA libraries with sample barcodes and UMIs. Each CDR3 protein is one row after TCRdb ran MiXCR on the 5' RACE reads. The sample has a few hundred thousand distinct CDR3 sequences, roughly 10% seen once. Study outcomes and limitations: Pre-infection memory carried some responding clones, suggesting that cross-reactive memory joined. CD4+ contracting clones lay mainly in CM and EM, CD8+ ones in EMRA.

There are a few counts of this clonotype. Its antigen remains unidentified. The material sequenced was PBMCs or a T cell subset sorted from them (not recorded which). The TCR comes from a young man who had mild COVID-19 (a few samples of this study predate the infection). Cell type and time point are not known.

Here the CDR3 DNA reads TGCGCCAGCAGCCAGGGACAGGGGGGCACAGATACGCAGTATTTT. Protein product: CASSQGQGGTDTQYF. The chain couples TRBV4-3 to TRBJ2-3, with 11 bases identical to TRBD1. The CDR3 is 15 amino acids. Trimming at V came to 3 bases and at J to 1 base, leaving 0 bases not matched to a gene. Germline CDR1 and CDR2: LGHNA and YSLEER.